A single sample is the source of the 4 T cell receptor beta chains below, sequenced in a study of pediatric ulcerative colitis. Clones were sequenced by immunoSEQ multiplex PCR, and TCRdb holds only the in-frame ones, with some missing. The repertoire consists of approximately 60,000 clones, with roughly nine tenths occurring once and the leading ten covering roughly 3%. The sequencing input was blood. These receptors were taken from a boy aged 10-17 years with severe ulcerative colitis.

The genes are TRBV30 and TRBJ2-1, with D perhaps matching TRBD1 or TRBD2 (6 bases each). The CDR3 totals 12 residues. In germline, CDR1 is GTSNPN, CDR2 SVGIG (reference sequence). Trimming took 8 bases from V and 2 from J, leaving 10 bases between them. The CDR3 protein is CAGGGPYNEQFF. CDR3 bases: TGTGCCGGAGGGGGGCCCTACAATGAGCAGTTCTTC.

This chain links TRBV5-1 with TRBJ2-1, with TRBD1 as a possible D gene (6 bases). V gave up 5 bases and J gave up 0 bases, with 12 bases separating them. There are 15 residues in the CDR3. Germline CDR1 and CDR2: SGHRS and YFSETQ. The CDR3 sequence is CASSVTGRSYNEQFF. CDR3 DNA: TGCGCCAGCAGTGTGACAGGCCGCTCCTACAATGAGCAGTTCTTC.

This clone has just one count. The chain carries TRBV27 and TRBJ2-1, with TRBD2 matching 9 bases. Germline CDR1 and CDR2: MNHEY and SMNVEV (reference sequence). This CDR3 is built from 14 residues. Losses at the gene ends were 9 bases for V and 7 bases for J; bases not matched to a gene: 10. CDR3 coding DNA: TGTGCCAGTACCCCCGGACTAGCGTGGAATGAGCAGTTCTTC. This codes for CASTPGLAWNEQFF.

The gene calls are TRBV6-6 and TRBJ2-3; 8 bases map to TRBD2. Germline V gene sequence: CDR1 MNHNY, CDR2 SVGAGI (reference sequence). V shed 2 bases, J shed 0 bases, and the junction held 4 bases outside the gene matches. This CDR3 region has 16 residues. The DNA of the CDR3 is TGTGCCAGCAGTTACGCAGGCGGGAGGAGCACAGATACGCAGTATTTT. Its protein product is CASSYAGGRSTDTQYF.